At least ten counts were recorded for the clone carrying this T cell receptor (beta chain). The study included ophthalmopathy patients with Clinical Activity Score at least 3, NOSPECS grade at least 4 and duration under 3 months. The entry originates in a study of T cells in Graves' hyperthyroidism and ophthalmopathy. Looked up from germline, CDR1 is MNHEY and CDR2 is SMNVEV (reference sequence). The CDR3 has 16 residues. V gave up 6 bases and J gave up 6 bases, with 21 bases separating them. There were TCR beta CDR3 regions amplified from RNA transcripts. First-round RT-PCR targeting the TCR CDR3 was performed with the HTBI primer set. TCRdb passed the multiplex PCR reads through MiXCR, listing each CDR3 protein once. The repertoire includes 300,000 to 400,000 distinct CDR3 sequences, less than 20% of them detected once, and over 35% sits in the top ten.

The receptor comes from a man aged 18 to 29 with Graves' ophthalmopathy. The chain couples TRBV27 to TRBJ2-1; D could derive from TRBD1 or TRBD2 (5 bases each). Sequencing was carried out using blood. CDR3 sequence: CASSEGYGTRRNEQFF. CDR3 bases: TGTGCCAGCAGCGAAGGATACGGGACGCGCCGCAATGAGCAGTTCTTC.